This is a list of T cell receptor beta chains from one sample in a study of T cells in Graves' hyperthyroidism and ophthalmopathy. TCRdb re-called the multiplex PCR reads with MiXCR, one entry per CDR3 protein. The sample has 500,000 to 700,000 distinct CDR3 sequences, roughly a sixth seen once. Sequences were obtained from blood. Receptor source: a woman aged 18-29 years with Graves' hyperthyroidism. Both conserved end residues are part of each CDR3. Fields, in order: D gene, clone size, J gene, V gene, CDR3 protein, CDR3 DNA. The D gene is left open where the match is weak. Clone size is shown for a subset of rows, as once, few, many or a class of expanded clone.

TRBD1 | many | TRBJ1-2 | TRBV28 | CASSSPGQGAHGYTF | TGTGCCAGCAGTTCTCCGGGACAGGGGGCTCATGGCTACACCTTC
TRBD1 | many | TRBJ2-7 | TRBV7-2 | CASSLTGTGSYEQYF | TGTGCCAGCAGCTTGACCGGGACAGGGTCCTACGAGCAGTACTTC
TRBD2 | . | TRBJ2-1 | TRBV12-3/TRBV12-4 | CASSSGLAGTEQFF | TGTGCCAGCAGTTCGGGACTAGCGGGAACTGAGCAGTTCTTC
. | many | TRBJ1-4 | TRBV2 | CASKRKPATNEKLFF | TGTGCCAGCAAGAGGAAACCTGCAACTAATGAAAAACTGTTTTTT
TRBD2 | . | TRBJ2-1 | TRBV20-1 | CSASNYGTSGSGEQFF | TGCAGTGCTTCCAATTATGGGACTAGCGGGAGCGGTGAGCAGTTCTTC
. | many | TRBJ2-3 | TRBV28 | CASSFRSRKGTDTQYF | TGTGCCAGCAGTTTTCGTTCGCGAAAGGGCACAGATACGCAGTATTTT
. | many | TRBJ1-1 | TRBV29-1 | CSVVRGYTEAFF | TGCAGCGTTGTTAGGGGATACACTGAAGCTTTCTTT
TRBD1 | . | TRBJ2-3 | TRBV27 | CASSLIIYRGRTDTQYF | TGTGCCAGCAGTTTAATAATCTACAGGGGGCGCACAGATACGCAGTATTTT
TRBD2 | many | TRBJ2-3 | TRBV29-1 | CSVEVVAGGHTQYF | TGCAGCGTTGAAGTGGTAGCGGGGGGTCATACGCAGTATTTT
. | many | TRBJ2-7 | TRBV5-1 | CASSGQGLSYEQYF | TGCGCCAGCAGCGGGCAGGGCCTCTCCTACGAGCAGTACTTC
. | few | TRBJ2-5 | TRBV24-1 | CATSDLYTGGQETQYF | TGTGCCACCAGTGATTTGTATACCGGGGGCCAAGAGACCCAGTACTTC
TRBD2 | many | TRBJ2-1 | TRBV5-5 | CASSSPLAGYNEQFF | TGTGCCAGCAGCTCGCCACTAGCGGGATACAATGAGCAGTTCTTC
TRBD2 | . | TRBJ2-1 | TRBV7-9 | CASSLFGRQNNEQFF | TGTGCCAGCAGCTTATTCGGGAGGCAGAACAATGAGCAGTTCTTC
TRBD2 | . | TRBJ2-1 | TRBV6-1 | CASSGLAGASSYNEQFF | TGTGCCAGCTCGGGACTAGCGGGGGCCAGCTCCTACAATGAGCAGTTCTTC
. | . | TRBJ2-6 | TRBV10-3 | CAISSHSGAQESGANVLTF | TGTGCCATCAGTTCCCATTCAGGGGCCCAGGAATCTGGGGCCAACGTCCTGACTTTC
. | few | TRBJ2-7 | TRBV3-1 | CASSQGSSAFYGQYF | TGTGCCAGCAGCCAAGGGAGTAGCGCGTTTTACGGGCAGTACTTC
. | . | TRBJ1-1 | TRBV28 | CATDWDAEVFF | TGTGCCACGGACTGGGACGCTGAAGTTTTCTTT